This T cell receptor beta chain is drawn from a study of T-cell memory formation after mild COVID-19. One entry per CDR3 protein results from TCRdb running MiXCR on the 5' RACE reads. The sample lists 550,000 to 600,000 distinct CDR3 sequences, approximately 15% occurring once. Trimming cost V 5 bases and J 0 bases, with 13 bases left between them. Germline CDR1 DFQATT, CDR2 SNEGSKA (reference sequence). There are 14 residues in the CDR3. Concerning this clonotype itself: Its antigen is currently unknown.

Study results and caveats: Of the contracting clones, CD4+ ones lay mainly in CM and EM, and CD8+ ones in EMRA.

The chain joins TRBV20-1 to TRBJ1-2, with D possibly being TRBD1 (5 bases). This TCR was sampled from an adult woman who had mild COVID-19 (a few samples of this study predate the infection). Cell type and time point are not known. Sequenced: PBMCs or a T cell subset sorted from them (not recorded which). The chain's CDR3 is CSAFGASANYGYTF. The CDR3 bases are TGCAGTGCTTTCGGGGCCTCAGCTAACTATGGCTACACCTTC.